Listed here are 32 T cell receptor beta chains from one sample, sequenced in a study of human T cells and chemical hapten exposure. Time point noted: healthy volunteer bleed at 2 weeks. The template was total RNA from unfractionated whole blood. TCRdb itself ran the RACE reads through MiXCR, one entry per CDR3 protein. The repertoire holds about 46,000 distinct CDR3 sequences, with over 3.5% as singletons. Sequencing was carried out using whole blood. The receptors stem from a female donor in good health. Some clones in this sample may be carry-over from other donors' samples.

This clonotype was seen more than once but under ten times. The chain links TRBV12-3 or TRBV12-4 to TRBJ2-7; the D is unclear. The V gene lost 5 bases and the J gene lost 1 base, with 12 bases spanning the gap. The CDR3 is made up of 14 amino acids. CDR3 sequence: CASSPLLGSYEQYF. CDR3 DNA: TGTGCCAGCAGTCCACTGTTGGGGTCCTACGAGCAGTACTTC.

The sample holds many counts of this clonotype. The chain combines TRBV9 with TRBJ1-3; D remains ambiguous. This CDR3 is 13 amino acids long. Germline loops: CDR1 SGDLS, CDR2 YYNGEE. Trimming took off 3 bases at V and 4 bases at J, with 8 bases between the two ends. The CDR3 nucleotides are TGTGCCAGCAGCGCCTCTTCCGGAAACACCATATATTTT. It is translated as CASSASSGNTIYF.

This clonotype was recorded at least ten times. The chain employs TRBV6-4 and TRBJ1-1, with D hard to call. V lost 3 bases to trimming and J lost 3 bases, with 11 bases between them. Germline V lookup: CDR1 MRHNA, CDR2 SNTAGT. CDR3 length: 14 residues. The CDR3 nucleotides are TGTGCCAGCAGTGAAGGACCGGAGGACACTGAAGCTTTCTTT. Its translation: CASSEGPEDTEAFF.

This clonotype was seen at least ten times. This chain uses TRBV28 with TRBJ1-5; D may be TRBD1 (5 bases). CDR1 is MDHEN, CDR2 SYDVKM, per germline. Trimming took 5 bases from V and 6 from J, leaving 17 bases between them. The CDR3 totals 15 residues. The CDR3 DNA sequence: TGTGCCAGCAGTCCCTCGACAGCCCTGGGTCAGCCCCAGCATTTT. This gives the protein CASSPSTALGQPQHF. Complete variable domain (other parts from reference TRBV28 and TRBJ1-5): DVKVTQSSRYLVKRTGEKVFLECVQDMDHENMFWYRQDPGLGLRLIYFSYDVKMKEKGDIPEGYSVSREKKERFSLILESASTNQTSMYLCASSPSTALGQPQHFGDGTRLSIL.

This clonotype was detected many times. The rearrangement links TRBV6-4 to TRBJ2-3, with 8 positions matching TRBD1. The CDR3 contains 14 residues. In germline, CDR1 is MRHNA, CDR2 SNTAGT. Unmatched junction bases numbered 9, after V lost 8 bases and J lost 5 bases. The DNA of the CDR3 is TGTGCCAGCTCCCCAGGGGGCGGAGGAGATACGCAGTATTTT. Residues: CASSPGGGGDTQYF.

This clonotype has a handful of counts. This sequence joins TRBV30 and TRBJ1-1; D ambiguous. Germline V gene data show CDR1 as GTSNPN and CDR2 as SVGIG (reference sequence). There are 13 residues in the CDR3. The V end lost 3 bases, the J end lost 1 base, and 9 bases lay between the germline ends. CDR3 sequence (DNA): TGTGCCTGGAGGTCGTCAGGGAACACTGAAGCTTTCTTT. Amino acids: CAWRSSGNTEAFF.

This clonotype was found a few times. The gene calls are TRBV6-2 or TRBV6-3 and TRBJ2-3; D uncertain. The CDR3 extends over 12 amino acids. V lost 5 bases, J lost 1 base, and 4 bases lay in between. Germline CDR1 is MNHEY and CDR2 is SVGEGT. CDR3 protein: CASSDRTDTQYF. The CDR3 nucleotides read TGTGCCAGCAGTGACCGCACAGATACGCAGTATTTT.

This clonotype appeared many times. This chain links TRBV6-6 with TRBJ2-2; 9 nucleotides align to TRBD2. The trim removed 7 bases at V and 4 bases at J, leaving 13 bases unmatched. The germline gives CDR1 MNHNY, CDR2 SVGAGI (reference sequence). The length of the CDR3 is 17 residues. CDR3 bases: TGTGCCAGCATCACCGTTATTGCGGGGGGGCCCACCGGGGAGCTGTTTTTT. Its translation is CASITVIAGGPTGELFF.

In this sample, this clonotype turned up many times. The chain recombines TRBV6-2 or TRBV6-3 with TRBJ1-5, with 9 positions matching TRBD1. V was pared by 5 bases and J by 7 bases, with 6 bases of the junction left unmatched. The CDR3 is made up of 14 amino acids. Germline CDR1 MNHEY, CDR2 SVGEGT. The CDR3 nucleotides read TGTGCCAGCAGTCAAACAGGGGGCCGGCAGCCCCAGCATTTT. It yields the protein CASSQTGGRQPQHF.

This clonotype has ten or more counts. The chain is built from TRBV9 and TRBJ2-3; D is uncertain. Looked up from germline, CDR1 is SGDLS and CDR2 is YYNGEE. This CDR3 has 14 residues. V was clipped by 4 bases and J by 6 bases, with 15 bases between them. The CDR3 region is CASSPSLVVDTQYF. The CDR3 nucleotides are TGTGCCAGCAGCCCAAGCCTGGTGGTTGATACGCAGTATTTT.

As for this clonotype: This may come from a read error, since a much larger clone is one base off. The genes are TRBV10-3 and TRBJ2-7; D may be TRBD1 (6 bases). Germline CDR1 reads ENHRY; CDR2 reads SYGVKD. This CDR3 has 15 amino acids. Deletions cut 5 bases from V and 5 bases from J, with 19 bases between. The CDR3 loop reads CAISIGQCRSDEQYF. DNA of the CDR3: TGTGCCATCAGTATTGGACAGTGCCGGAGTGACGAGCAGTACTTC.

This clonotype was counted many times. This chain uses TRBV19 with TRBJ1-5; a possible D gene is TRBD1 (6 bases). With 7 bases removed from V and 6 bases from J, the gap between germline ends came to 22 bases. This CDR3 comprises 16 residues. CDR1 and CDR2 from the germline V gene are LNHDA and SQIVND (reference sequence). Here the CDR3 DNA reads TGTGCCAGTATTCCCACCGTGGGGGGCAGGTTTCAGCCCCAGCATTTT. Amino acid sequence: CASIPTVGGRFQPQHF.

This clonotype was observed a few times. The chain uses TRBV6-6 and TRBJ2-3; possibly TRBD1 or TRBD2 for D (5 bases each). Germline assignment: CDR1 MNHNY and CDR2 SVGAGI (reference sequence). CDR3 size: 16 residues. V was trimmed by 7 bases and J by 0 bases, leaving 17 bases between them. Here the CDR3 reads CASTFPGLTSTDTQYF. CDR3 nucleotide sequence: TGTGCCAGCACATTCCCGGGGCTCACTAGCACAGATACGCAGTATTTT.

This clonotype was picked up a small number of times. The rearrangement joins TRBV7-9 to TRBJ2-1; D possibly corresponds to TRBD1 (5 bases). This CDR3 comprises 14 residues. V lost 5 bases and J lost 8, with 16 bases in between. Germline CDR1 and CDR2: SEHNR and FQNEAQ (reference sequence). The CDR3: CASSAYSGIHEQFF. The CDR3 DNA reads TGTGCCAGCAGCGCCTACTCAGGGATCCATGAGCAGTTCTTC.

This clonotype was found many times. The chain couples TRBV7-9 to TRBJ2-3; D gene ambiguous. The ends were cut back, 5 bases at V and 2 bases at J, with 5 bases in the middle. Germline V gives CDR1 SEHNR, CDR2 FQNEAQ (reference sequence). The CDR3 totals 12 residues. CDR3 sequence (DNA): TGTGCCAGCAGCCACGACACAGATACGCAGTATTTT. This encodes CASSHDTDTQYF.

This clonotype has ten or more counts. This rearrangement joins TRBV3-1 to TRBJ1-1, with unresolved D. There are 16 residues in the CDR3. V was pared by 0 bases and J by 0 bases, with 11 bases between. The germline CDR1 and CDR2 sequences are LGHDT and YNNKEL (reference sequence). The CDR3 DNA is TGTGCCAGCAGCCAAGACATCGTGGCCATGAACACTGAAGCTTTCTTT. Translating it yields CASSQDIVAMNTEAFF.

This clonotype was counted ten times or more. The rearrangement links TRBV4-2 to TRBJ2-3; TRBD2 matches at 7 bases. V lost 0 bases to trimming and J lost 0 bases; unmatched junction nucleotides: 6. The CDR3 loop spans 17 amino acids. Germline V CDR1 and CDR2: LGHNA, YNFKEQ. CDR3 sequence: CASSQEVLAASTDTQYF. In DNA form, the CDR3 reads TGTGCCAGCAGCCAAGAGGTTCTAGCGGCAAGCACAGATACGCAGTATTTT.

The table lists this clonotype with many counts. The chain links TRBV6-1 to TRBJ2-2, with D perhaps TRBD1 (5 bases). Trimming removed 1 base at V and 6 bases at J, with 12 bases between. The CDR3 contains 15 residues. Germline V CDR1 and CDR2: MNHNS, SASEGT. CDR3 bases: TGTGCCAGCAGTGAAGGTCCAGGGTTAGCCGGGGAGCTGTTTTTT. This translates into CASSEGPGLAGELFF.

The V call is TRBV29-1, the J call TRBJ2-3; 9 bases are a match to TRBD1. There are 14 residues in the CDR3. Germline values: CDR1 SQVTM, CDR2 ANQGSEA. V lost 4 bases, J lost 4 bases, and 6 bases stayed unmatched. The CDR3 DNA is TGCAGCGTTGGGACAGGGGCTTGGGCAGATACGCAGTATTTT. The encoded protein is CSVGTGAWADTQYF.

In this sample, this clonotype turned up many times. The V gene is TRBV27, the J gene TRBJ2-2, with TRBD2 identical over 11 bases. V shed 6 bases, J shed 1 base, and the junction held 7 bases outside the gene matches. This CDR3 is 17 amino acids long. Germline assignment: CDR1 MNHEY and CDR2 SMNVEV (reference sequence). CDR3 sequence: CASRPIAGGKNTGELFF. CDR3 nucleotide sequence: TGTGCCAGCAGGCCCATAGCGGGGGGGAAGAACACCGGGGAGCTGTTTTTT.

At least ten counts were recorded for this clonotype. This chain uses TRBV30 with TRBJ1-1; D gene unclear. Trimming stripped 0 bases from V and 5 bases from J, with 10 bases between. The CDR3 extends over 13 amino acids. Per the germline V gene, CDR1 is GTSNPN and CDR2 is SVGIG (reference sequence). Here the CDR3 reads CAWSVEGWTEAFF. CDR3 bases: TGTGCCTGGAGTGTGGAGGGTTGGACTGAAGCTTTCTTT.

A few counts support this clonotype. The V gene is TRBV10-3, the J gene TRBJ1-2, with D possibly being TRBD1 (5 bases). Germline V gene data show CDR1 as ENHRY and CDR2 as SYGVKD. The CDR3 runs 15 residues. The V end lost 8 bases, the J end lost 6 bases, and 22 bases lay between the germline ends. CDR3 sequence (DNA): TGTGCCATCGGGGCCGATTCCGCAAAAGCCCATGGCTACACCTTC. Translated: CAIGADSAKAHGYTF.

There are many counts of this clonotype. This rearrangement joins TRBV28 to TRBJ2-7, with 7 bases matching TRBD1. Looked up from germline, CDR1 is MDHEN and CDR2 is SYDVKM. This CDR3 comprises 15 residues. V was clipped by 5 bases and J by 5 bases; unmatched bases: 12. The CDR3 here is CASSQPRQGRDEQYF. The CDR3 region has the DNA TGTGCCAGCAGTCAACCGCGACAGGGACGGGACGAGCAGTACTTC.

In this sample, this clonotype turned up many times. The V gene is TRBV5-4, the J gene TRBJ2-1; D perhaps matches TRBD1 (6 bases). Between the trimmed V and J ends, which lost 0 bases and 4 bases, there was a span of 8 bases. CDR1 SGHNT and CDR2 YYREEE come from the germline V gene (reference sequence). The CDR3 is made up of 14 amino acids. The CDR3 region has the DNA TGTGCCAGCAGCTTGGGGACAGAGTACAATGAGCAGTTCTTC. As protein: CASSLGTEYNEQFF.

This clonotype has a count of ten or more. The gene calls are TRBV6-5 and TRBJ1-2; 8 bases line up with TRBD1. Germline trimming cut 5 bases from V and 2 bases from J; bases unmatched to any gene: 10. Looked up from germline, CDR1 is MNHEY and CDR2 is SVGAGI. The CDR3 has 16 amino acids. The DNA of the CDR3 is TGTGCCAGCAGTGAATGGACAGGGACGATAAACTATGGCTACACCTTC. Its protein product is CASSEWTGTINYGYTF.

This clonotype was counted at least ten times. The V gene is TRBV5-4, the J gene TRBJ2-3, with unresolved D. Germline values: CDR1 SGHNT, CDR2 YYREEE (reference sequence). The CDR3 has 13 amino acids. Trimming cost V 6 bases and J 2 bases, with 10 bases left between them. The CDR3 sequence: CASINQNTDTQYF. CDR3 nucleotides: TGTGCCAGCATCAATCAGAACACAGATACGCAGTATTTT.

There are a few counts of this clonotype. The chain links TRBV20-1 to TRBJ2-7, with 8 bases fitting TRBD1. From germline, CDR1 is DFQATT and CDR2 SNEGSKA (reference sequence). The V and J ends lost 5 bases and 7 bases, in that order; junction bases with no gene match: 19. The CDR3 has 16 amino acids. The CDR3 DNA is TGCAGTGCTGCCCGAGACATGGACAGGGAAGCGCTGGAGCAGTACTTC. This gives the protein CSAARDMDREALEQYF.

This clonotype was counted many times. The chain is built from TRBV6-2 or TRBV6-3 and TRBJ2-5; possible D gene TRBD1, 5 bases. V was shortened by 2 bases and J by 9 bases, with 10 bases between the two germline ends. The CDR3 loop spans 12 amino acids. The germline V gene encodes CDR1 MNHEY and CDR2 SVGEGT. CDR3 protein: CASSYLARAQYF. For the CDR3, the DNA is TGTGCCAGCAGTTACCTTGCCAGGGCCCAGTACTTC.

This clonotype has at least ten counts. V and J are TRBV4-2 and TRBJ2-3; 10 nucleotides line up with TRBD2. V lost 4 bases to trimming and J lost 2 bases; unmatched junction nucleotides: 3. Germline CDR1 is LGHNA and CDR2 is YNFKEQ. The CDR3 spans 15 residues. The chain's CDR3 is CASSRTSGHTDTQYF. CDR3 sequence (DNA): TGTGCCAGCAGCCGGACTAGCGGACACACAGATACGCAGTATTTT.

This clonotype was seen repeatedly, ten times or more. This chain joins TRBV5-4 and TRBJ1-2; D is perhaps TRBD1 (5 bases). CDR3 length: 14 amino acids. Germline assignment: CDR1 SGHNT and CDR2 YYREEE (reference sequence). V was pared by 2 bases and J by 4 bases, with 12 bases between. For the CDR3, the DNA is TGTGCCAGCAGCTTTGTGACAGACACCTATGGCTACACCTTC. It encodes CASSFVTDTYGYTF. Combining the CDR3 with reference TRBV5-4 and TRBJ1-2 gives the whole variable domain ETGVTQSPTHLIKTRGQQVTLRCSSQSGHNTVSWYQQALGQGPQFIFQYYREEENGRGNFPPRFSGLQFPNYSSELNVNALELDDSALYLCASSFVTDTYGYTFGSGTRLTVV.

Many counts were recorded for this clonotype. This chain uses TRBV12-3 or TRBV12-4 with TRBJ2-1; D not certain. The length of the CDR3 is 11 residues. Trimming left V 4 bases short and J 8 bases short, with 6 bases between. For the CDR3, the DNA is TGTGCCAGCAGTTCCTCCGATGAGCAGTTCTTC. Residues: CASSSSDEQFF.

This clonotype was detected ten times or more. CDR3 protein: CASSAKDRGDEAFF. The CDR3 DNA follows: TGTGCCAGCAGCGCCAAGGACCGGGGAGATGAAGCTTTCTTT. This chain joins TRBV5-4 and TRBJ1-1, with D unclear. V was trimmed by 4 bases and J by 7 bases, leaving 17 bases between them. The CDR3 spans 14 residues. Germline V gene sequence: CDR1 SGHNT, CDR2 YYREEE (reference sequence).